This TCR beta chain originates from a study of cytomegalovirus exposure and HLA in healthy donors. With 60 Vbeta and 13 Jbeta primers, the PCR was carried out. Authors' data handling: A later analysis tallied approximately 87 million unique TCR beta chains, around 9.9 million of them shared. The repertoire was sequenced with immunoSEQ multiplex PCR; TCRdb's copy has only in-frame clones and lacks some. The V and J calls and clone size were taken over from that table, and D and trimming were inferred from the DNA. The sample lists around 120,000 clones, around 80% occurring once. General study findings and limits: A later analysis, which compared TCR beta chains of equal frequency, found the HLA-associated ones more clonally expanded.

The sample holds one count of this clone. The antigen remains undetermined. Source material: PBMCs. The clonotype originates from a woman aged 40 to 50 in good health and CMV-seronegative.

CDR3 region: CASSQDLGQVETQYF. In DNA form, the CDR3 reads TGCGCCAGCAGCCAAGATCTTGGACAGGTGGAGACCCAGTACTTC. The chain combines TRBV4-3 with TRBJ2-5; 7 nucleotides agree with TRBD1. The V segment lost 0 bases and the J segment 5 bases; nucleotides outside the gene matches: 6. The CDR3 spans 15 residues. Germline values: CDR1 LGHNA, CDR2 YSLEER.